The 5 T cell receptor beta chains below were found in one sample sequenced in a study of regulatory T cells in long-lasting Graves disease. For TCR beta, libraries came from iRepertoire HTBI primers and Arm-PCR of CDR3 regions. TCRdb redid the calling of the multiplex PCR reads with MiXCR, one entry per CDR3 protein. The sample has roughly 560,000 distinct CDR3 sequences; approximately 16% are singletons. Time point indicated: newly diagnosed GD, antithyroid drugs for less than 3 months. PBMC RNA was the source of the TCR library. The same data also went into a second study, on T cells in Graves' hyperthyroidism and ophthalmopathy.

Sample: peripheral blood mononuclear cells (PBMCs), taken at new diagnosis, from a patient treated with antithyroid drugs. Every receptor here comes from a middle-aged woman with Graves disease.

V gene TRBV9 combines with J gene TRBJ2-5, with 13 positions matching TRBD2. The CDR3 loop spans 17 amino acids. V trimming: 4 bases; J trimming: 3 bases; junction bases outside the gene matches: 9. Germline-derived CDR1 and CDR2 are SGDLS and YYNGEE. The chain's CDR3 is CASSFYGGTSGEETQYF. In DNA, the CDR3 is TGTGCCAGCAGCTTCTACGGAGGGACTAGCGGGGAAGAGACCCAGTACTTC.

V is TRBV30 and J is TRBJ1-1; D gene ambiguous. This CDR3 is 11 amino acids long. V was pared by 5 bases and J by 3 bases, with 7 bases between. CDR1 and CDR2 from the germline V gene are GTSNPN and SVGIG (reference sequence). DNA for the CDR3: TGTGCCTGGGGCAGGTACACTGAAGCTTTCTTT. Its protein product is CAWGRYTEAFF.

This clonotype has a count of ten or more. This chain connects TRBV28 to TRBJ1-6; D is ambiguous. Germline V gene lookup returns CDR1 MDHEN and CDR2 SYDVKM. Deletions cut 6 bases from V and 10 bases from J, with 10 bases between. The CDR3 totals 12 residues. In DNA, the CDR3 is TGTGCCAGCAGCGTTCTGGCATCACCCCTCCACTTT. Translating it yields CASSVLASPLHF. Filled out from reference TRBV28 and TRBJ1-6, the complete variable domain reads DVKVTQSSRYLVKRTGEKVFLECVQDMDHENMFWYRQDPGLGLRLIYFSYDVKMKEKGDIPEGYSVSREKKERFSLILESASTNQTSMYLCASSVLASPLHFGNGTRLTVT.

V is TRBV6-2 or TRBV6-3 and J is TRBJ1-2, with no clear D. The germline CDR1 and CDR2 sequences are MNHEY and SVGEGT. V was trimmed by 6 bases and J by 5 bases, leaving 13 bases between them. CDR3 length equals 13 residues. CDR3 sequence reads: CASSTAGEYGYTF. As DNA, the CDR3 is TGTGCCAGCAGCACCGCCGGGGAGTATGGCTACACCTTC.

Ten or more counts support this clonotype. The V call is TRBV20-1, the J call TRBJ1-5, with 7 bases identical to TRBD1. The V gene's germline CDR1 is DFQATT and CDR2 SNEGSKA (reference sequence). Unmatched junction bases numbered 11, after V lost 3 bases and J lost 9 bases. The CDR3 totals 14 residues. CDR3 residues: CSASTGTALGPQHF. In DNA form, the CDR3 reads TGCAGTGCTAGCACCGGGACAGCCTTAGGGCCCCAGCATTTT.